These T cell receptor beta chains were read from a single sample in a study of cytomegalovirus exposure and HLA in healthy donors. Sequencing was performed with immunoSEQ multiplex PCR; in TCRdb, only in-frame clones are kept and a portion is missing. Of tens of thousands of clones in the sample, over 75% were seen once. Sequencing used PBMCs. The receptors derive from a man between 50 and 59 years old in good health and CMV-seronegative. The CDR3 runs from the conserved cysteine through the conserved F or W. The order of the fields is V gene, D gene, J gene, clone size, CDR3 protein, CDR3 DNA. The D gene is left open where the match is weak. Expanded clones get a size class; other rows say once, few or many, or leave the size out.

v_gene: TRBV6-6; d_gene: -; j_gene: TRBJ1-5; abundance: -; CDR3aa: CATADPGGNQPQHF; CDR3nt: TGTGCCACCGCGGACCCGGGGGGCAATCAGCCCCAGCATTTT
v_gene: TRBV9; d_gene: TRBD2; j_gene: TRBJ2-7; abundance: -; CDR3aa: CASSVEAGGVDEQYF; CDR3nt: TGTGCCAGCAGCGTAGAGGCGGGGGGGGTAGACGAGCAGTACTTC
v_gene: TRBV11-1; d_gene: TRBD2; j_gene: TRBJ2-1; abundance: -; CDR3aa: CASRELAGGTNEQFF; CDR3nt: TGTGCCAGCAGGGAACTAGCGGGAGGTACCAATGAGCAGTTCTTC
v_gene: TRBV11-2; d_gene: TRBD2; j_gene: TRBJ2-3; abundance: -; CDR3aa: CASSLKAGTTSGTDTQYF; CDR3nt: TGTGCCAGCAGCTTAAAAGCAGGGACGACTAGCGGCACAGATACGCAGTATTTT
v_gene: TRBV28; d_gene: -; j_gene: TRBJ1-2; abundance: -; CDR3aa: CASSWTDPRFLGGYTF; CDR3nt: TGTGCCAGCAGTTGGACAGATCCCCGGTTCCTAGGTGGCTACACCTTC
v_gene: TRBV2; d_gene: TRBD2; j_gene: TRBJ2-7; abundance: -; CDR3aa: CASSTGLAGTEQYF; CDR3nt: TGTGCCAGCAGTACGGGACTAGCGGGAACCGAGCAGTACTTC
v_gene: TRBV5-4; d_gene: -; j_gene: TRBJ2-3; abundance: -; CDR3aa: CASSPSTDTQYF; CDR3nt: TGTGCCAGCAGCCCCTCCACAGATACGCAGTATTTT
v_gene: TRBV7-9; d_gene: -; j_gene: TRBJ1-1; abundance: -; CDR3aa: CASSLAGGAEAFF; CDR3nt: TGTGCCAGCAGCTTAGCGGGGGGGGCTGAAGCTTTCTTT
v_gene: TRBV19; d_gene: -; j_gene: TRBJ2-2; abundance: -; CDR3aa: CASSIQGSGELFF; CDR3nt: TGTGCCAGTAGTATCCAGGGTTCCGGGGAGCTGTTTTTT
v_gene: TRBV10-3; d_gene: TRBD2; j_gene: TRBJ2-3; abundance: -; CDR3aa: CAISESAGGVTDTQYF; CDR3nt: TGTGCCATCAGTGAGTCGGCGGGAGGGGTCACAGATACGCAGTATTTT
v_gene: TRBV6-1; d_gene: -; j_gene: TRBJ1-3; abundance: -; CDR3aa: CASSVTEPGNTIYF; CDR3nt: TGTGCCAGCAGTGTGACGGAGCCTGGAAACACCATATATTTT
v_gene: TRBV7-3; d_gene: -; j_gene: TRBJ2-3; abundance: -; CDR3aa: CASSPSFTDTQYF; CDR3nt: TGTGCCAGCAGCCCCTCCTTCACAGATACGCAGTATTTT
v_gene: TRBV19; d_gene: TRBD1; j_gene: TRBJ1-1; abundance: -; CDR3aa: CASTAGGASTEAFF; CDR3nt: TGTGCCAGTACAGCAGGGGGCGCGAGCACTGAAGCTTTCTTT
v_gene: TRBV6-1; d_gene: -; j_gene: TRBJ2-5; abundance: -; CDR3aa: CASSEDRQETQYF; CDR3nt: TGTGCCAGCAGTGAGGACAGACAAGAGACCCAGTACTTC
v_gene: TRBV28; d_gene: -; j_gene: TRBJ2-1; abundance: -; CDR3aa: CASGSSYNEQFF; CDR3nt: TGTGCCAGCGGTAGCTCCTACAATGAGCAGTTCTTC
v_gene: TRBV7-6; d_gene: -; j_gene: TRBJ2-1; abundance: -; CDR3aa: CASSLRRGTSYNEQFF; CDR3nt: TGTGCCAGCAGCTTAAGAAGGGGGACGAGTTACAATGAGCAGTTCTTC
v_gene: TRBV19; d_gene: TRBD1; j_gene: TRBJ2-7; abundance: few; CDR3aa: CASSTGQGAAEQYF; CDR3nt: TGTGCCAGTAGTACCGGACAGGGGGCGGCCGAGCAGTACTTC
v_gene: TRBV19; d_gene: -; j_gene: TRBJ1-1; abundance: -; CDR3aa: CATKGRDTDEAFF; CDR3nt: TGTGCCACTAAAGGCCGGGACACGGATGAAGCTTTCTTT
v_gene: TRBV28; d_gene: -; j_gene: TRBJ2-2; abundance: -; CDR3aa: CASTQGTGELFF; CDR3nt: TGTGCCAGCACCCAGGGGACCGGGGAGCTGTTTTTT
v_gene: TRBV30; d_gene: TRBD2; j_gene: TRBJ2-3; abundance: once; CDR3aa: CAQTGTSGSGPQYF; CDR3nt: TGTGCCCAGACCGGGACTAGCGGGAGTGGTCCGCAGTATTTT
v_gene: TRBV13; d_gene: -; j_gene: TRBJ1-2; abundance: -; CDR3aa: CASSLEGVANYGYTF; CDR3nt: TGTGCCAGCAGCTTAGAGGGGGTAGCTAACTATGGCTACACCTTC
v_gene: TRBV28; d_gene: TRBD1; j_gene: TRBJ2-5; abundance: -; CDR3aa: CASSLTGGVETQYF; CDR3nt: TGTGCCAGCAGTTTGACAGGGGGCGTAGAGACCCAGTACTTC
v_gene: TRBV6-5; d_gene: TRBD1; j_gene: TRBJ1-6; abundance: -; CDR3aa: CASAWDSNNSPLHF; CDR3nt: TGTGCCAGCGCATGGGACAGCAATAATTCACCCCTCCACTTT
v_gene: TRBV4-2; d_gene: TRBD2; j_gene: TRBJ2-2; abundance: -; CDR3aa: CASSQIAGDGVAGELFF; CDR3nt: TGTGCCAGCAGCCAAATAGCGGGGGATGGCGTGGCCGGGGAGCTGTTTTTT
v_gene: TRBV29-1; d_gene: -; j_gene: TRBJ2-1; abundance: once; CDR3aa: CSVEDLGGQRQFF; CDR3nt: TGCAGCGTTGAAGATCTGGGGGGTCAGAGGCAGTTCTTC
v_gene: TRBV28; d_gene: TRBD1; j_gene: TRBJ1-1; abundance: -; CDR3aa: CASRTGGHTEAFF; CDR3nt: TGTGCCAGCAGAACAGGGGGTCACACTGAAGCTTTCTTT
v_gene: TRBV9; d_gene: -; j_gene: TRBJ1-1; abundance: -; CDR3aa: CASSPKPADTEAFF; CDR3nt: TGTGCCAGCAGCCCAAAACCCGCGGACACTGAAGCTTTCTTT
v_gene: TRBV10-3; d_gene: TRBD2; j_gene: TRBJ2-1; abundance: -; CDR3aa: CAISLRGTSGSGNNEQFF; CDR3nt: TGTGCCATCAGCCTCCGTGGGACTAGCGGGAGTGGGAACAATGAGCAGTTCTTC